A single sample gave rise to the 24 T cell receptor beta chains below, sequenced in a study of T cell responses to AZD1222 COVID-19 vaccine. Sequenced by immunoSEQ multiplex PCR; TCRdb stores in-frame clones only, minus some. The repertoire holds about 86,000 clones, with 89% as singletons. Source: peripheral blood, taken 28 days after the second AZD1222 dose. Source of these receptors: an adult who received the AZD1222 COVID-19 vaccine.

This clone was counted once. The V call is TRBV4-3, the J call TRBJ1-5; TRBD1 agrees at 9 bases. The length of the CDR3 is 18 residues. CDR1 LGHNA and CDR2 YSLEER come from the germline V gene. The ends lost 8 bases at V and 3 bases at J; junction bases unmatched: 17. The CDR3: CASAPSAGTGRYNQPQHF. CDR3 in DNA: TGCGCCAGCGCCCCGAGCGCCGGGACAGGGAGGTACAATCAGCCCCAGCATTTT.

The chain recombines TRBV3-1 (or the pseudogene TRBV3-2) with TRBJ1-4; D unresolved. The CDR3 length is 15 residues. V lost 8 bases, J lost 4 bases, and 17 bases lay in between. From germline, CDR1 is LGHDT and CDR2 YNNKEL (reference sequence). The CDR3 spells CASSRAQPINEKLFF. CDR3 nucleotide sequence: TGTGCCAGCTCCCGGGCACAACCCATTAATGAAAAACTGTTTTTT.

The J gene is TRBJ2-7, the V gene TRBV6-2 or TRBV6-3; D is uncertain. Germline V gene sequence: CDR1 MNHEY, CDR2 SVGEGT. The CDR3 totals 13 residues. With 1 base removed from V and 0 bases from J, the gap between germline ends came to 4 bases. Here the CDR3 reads CASSYWDSYEQYF. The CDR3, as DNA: TGTGCCAGCAGTTACTGGGACTCCTACGAGCAGTACTTC.

The chain's CDR3 is CASSLWEFSEQYF. The CDR3, as DNA: TGTGCCAGCAGCTTGTGGGAGTTTTCCGAGCAGTACTTC. The chain combines TRBV5-4 with TRBJ2-7; possibly TRBD2 for D (5 bases). Germline V gene lookup returns CDR1 SGHNT and CDR2 YYREEE (reference sequence). The CDR3 covers 13 residues. Trimming took 1 base from V and 6 from J, leaving 11 bases between them. The variable domain in full, completed from reference TRBV5-4 and TRBJ2-7, reads ETGVTQSPTHLIKTRGQQVTLRCSSQSGHNTVSWYQQALGQGPQFIFQYYREEENGRGNFPPRFSGLQFPNYSSELNVNALELDDSALYLCASSLWEFSEQYFGPGTRLTVT.

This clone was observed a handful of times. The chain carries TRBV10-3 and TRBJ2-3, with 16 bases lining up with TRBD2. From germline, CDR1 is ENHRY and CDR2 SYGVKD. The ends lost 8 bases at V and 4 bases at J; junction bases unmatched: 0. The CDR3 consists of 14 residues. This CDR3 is CAIGTSGGADTQYF. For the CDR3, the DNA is TGTGCCATCGGGACTAGCGGGGGGGCAGATACGCAGTATTTT.

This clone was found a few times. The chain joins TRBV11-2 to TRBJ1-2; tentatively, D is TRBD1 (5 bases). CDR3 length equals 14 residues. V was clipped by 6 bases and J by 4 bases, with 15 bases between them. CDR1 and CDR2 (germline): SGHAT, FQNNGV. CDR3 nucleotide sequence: TGTGCCAGCAGTACACCGGACGGGACCTATGGCTACACCTTC. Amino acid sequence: CASSTPDGTYGYTF.

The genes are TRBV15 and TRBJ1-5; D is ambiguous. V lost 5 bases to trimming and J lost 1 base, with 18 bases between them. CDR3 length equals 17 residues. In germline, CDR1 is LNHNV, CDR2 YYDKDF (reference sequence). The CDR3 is CATSGRRNLLSNQPQHF. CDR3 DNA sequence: TGTGCCACCAGCGGCCGACGGAATCTTCTCAGCAATCAGCCCCAGCATTTT. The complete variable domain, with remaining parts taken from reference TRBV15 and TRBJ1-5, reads DAMVIQNPRYQVTQFGKPVTLSCSQTLNHNVMYWYQQKSSQAPKLLFHYYDKDFNNEADTPDNFQSRRPNTSFCFLDIRSPGLGDTAMYLCATSGRRNLLSNQPQHFGDGTRLSIL.

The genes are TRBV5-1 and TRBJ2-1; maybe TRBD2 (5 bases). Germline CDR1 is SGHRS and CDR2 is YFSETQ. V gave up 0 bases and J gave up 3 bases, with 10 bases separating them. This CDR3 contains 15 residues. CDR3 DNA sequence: TGCGCCAGCAGCTTGGCCGGAGCGGACTACAATGAGCAGTTCTTC. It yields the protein CASSLAGADYNEQFF.

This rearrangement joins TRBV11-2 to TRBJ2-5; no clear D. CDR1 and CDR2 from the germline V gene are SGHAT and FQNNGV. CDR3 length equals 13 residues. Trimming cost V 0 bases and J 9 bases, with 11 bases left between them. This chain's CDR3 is CASSLDAPTAQYF. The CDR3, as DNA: TGTGCCAGCAGCTTAGATGCCCCTACGGCCCAGTACTTC.

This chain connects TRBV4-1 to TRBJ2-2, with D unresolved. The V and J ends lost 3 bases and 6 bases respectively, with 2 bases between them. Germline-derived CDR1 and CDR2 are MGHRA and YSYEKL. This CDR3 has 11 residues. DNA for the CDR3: TGCGCCAGCAGCCACCCCGGGGAGCTGTTTTTT. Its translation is CASSHPGELFF.

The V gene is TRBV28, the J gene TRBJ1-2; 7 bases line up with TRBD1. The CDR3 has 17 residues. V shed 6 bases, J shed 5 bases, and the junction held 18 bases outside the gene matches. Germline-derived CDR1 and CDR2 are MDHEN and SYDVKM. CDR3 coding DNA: TGTGCCAGCAGCCCACCCCCCCTAGGGGGCGCGAGGTATGGCTACACCTTC. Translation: CASSPPPLGGARYGYTF.

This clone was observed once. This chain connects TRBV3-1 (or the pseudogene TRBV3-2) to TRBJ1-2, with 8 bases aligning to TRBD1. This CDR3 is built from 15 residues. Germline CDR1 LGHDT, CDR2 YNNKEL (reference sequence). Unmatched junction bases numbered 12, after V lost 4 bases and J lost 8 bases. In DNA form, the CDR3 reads TGTGCCAGCAGCCCCATGGACAGGGCACGGCGGGGCTACACCTTC. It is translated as CASSPMDRARRGYTF.

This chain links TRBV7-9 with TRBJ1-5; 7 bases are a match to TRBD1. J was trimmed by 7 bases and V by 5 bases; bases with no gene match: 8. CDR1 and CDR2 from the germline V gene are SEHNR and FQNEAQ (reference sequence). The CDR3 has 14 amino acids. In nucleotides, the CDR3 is TGTGCCAGCAGCCCCGCAGGGGGTGGGCAGCCCCAGCATTTT. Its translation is CASSPAGGGQPQHF.

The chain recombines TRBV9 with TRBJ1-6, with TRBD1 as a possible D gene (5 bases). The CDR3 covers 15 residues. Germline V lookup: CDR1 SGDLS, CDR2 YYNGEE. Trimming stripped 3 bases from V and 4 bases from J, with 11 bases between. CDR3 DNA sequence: TGTGCCAGCAGCGCGAGAGGACATTATAATTCACCCCTCCACTTT. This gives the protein CASSARGHYNSPLHF.

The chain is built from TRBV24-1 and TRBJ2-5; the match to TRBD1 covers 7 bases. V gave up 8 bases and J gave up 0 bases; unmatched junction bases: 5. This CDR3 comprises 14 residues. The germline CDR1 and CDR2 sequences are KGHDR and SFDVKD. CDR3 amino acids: CATTVGQDQETQYF. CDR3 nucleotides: TGTGCCACCACCGTTGGACAGGACCAAGAGACCCAGTACTTC.

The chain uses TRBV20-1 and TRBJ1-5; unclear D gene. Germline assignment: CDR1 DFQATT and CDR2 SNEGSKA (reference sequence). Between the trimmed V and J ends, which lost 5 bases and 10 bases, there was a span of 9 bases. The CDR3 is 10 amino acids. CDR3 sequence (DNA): TGCAGTGCTGAATCGGGTCCCCAGCATTTT. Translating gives CSAESGPQHF.

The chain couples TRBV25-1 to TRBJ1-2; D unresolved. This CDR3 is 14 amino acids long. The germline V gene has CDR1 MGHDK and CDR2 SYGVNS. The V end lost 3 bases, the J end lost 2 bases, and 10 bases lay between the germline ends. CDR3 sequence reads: CASSDVIWNYGYTF. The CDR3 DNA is TGTGCCAGCAGTGACGTCATCTGGAACTATGGCTACACCTTC.

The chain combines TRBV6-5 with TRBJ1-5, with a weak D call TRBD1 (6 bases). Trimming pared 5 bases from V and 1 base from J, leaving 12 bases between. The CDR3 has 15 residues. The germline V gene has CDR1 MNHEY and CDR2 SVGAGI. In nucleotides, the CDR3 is TGTGCCAGCAGTCATAAAGACAGGAGCAATCAGCCCCAGCATTTT. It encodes CASSHKDRSNQPQHF.

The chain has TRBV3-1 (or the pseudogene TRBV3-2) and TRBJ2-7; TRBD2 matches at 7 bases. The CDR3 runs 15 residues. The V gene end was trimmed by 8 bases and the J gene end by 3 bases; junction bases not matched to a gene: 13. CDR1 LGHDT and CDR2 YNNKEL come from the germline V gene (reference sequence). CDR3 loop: CASRLFVGDYYEQYF. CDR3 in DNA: TGTGCCAGCCGGTTATTCGTGGGGGACTACTACGAGCAGTACTTC.

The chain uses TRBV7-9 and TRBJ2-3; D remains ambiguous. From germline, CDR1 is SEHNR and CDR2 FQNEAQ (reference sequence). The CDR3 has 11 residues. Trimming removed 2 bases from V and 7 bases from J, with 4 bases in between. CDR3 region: CASSLSHTQYF. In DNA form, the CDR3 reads TGTGCCAGCAGCTTATCTCATACGCAGTATTTT.

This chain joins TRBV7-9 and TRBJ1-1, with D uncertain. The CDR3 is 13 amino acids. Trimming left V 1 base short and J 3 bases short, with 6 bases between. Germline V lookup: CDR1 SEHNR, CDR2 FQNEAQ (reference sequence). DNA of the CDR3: TGTGCCAGCAGCTTAGGCGGGGACACTGAAGCTTTCTTT. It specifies CASSLGGDTEAFF.

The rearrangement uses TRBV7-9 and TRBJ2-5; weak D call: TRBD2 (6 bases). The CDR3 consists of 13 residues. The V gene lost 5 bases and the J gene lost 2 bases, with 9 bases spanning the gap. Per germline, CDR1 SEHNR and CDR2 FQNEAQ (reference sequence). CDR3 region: CASSHGGQETQYF. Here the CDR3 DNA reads TGTGCCAGCAGCCACGGAGGGCAAGAGACCCAGTACTTC. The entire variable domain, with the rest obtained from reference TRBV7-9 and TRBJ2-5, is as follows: DTGVSQNPRHKITKRGQNVTFRCDPISEHNRLYWYRQTLGQGPEFLTYFQNEAQLEKSRLLSDRFSAERPKGSFSTLEIQRTEQGDSAMYLCASSHGGQETQYFGPGTRLLVL.

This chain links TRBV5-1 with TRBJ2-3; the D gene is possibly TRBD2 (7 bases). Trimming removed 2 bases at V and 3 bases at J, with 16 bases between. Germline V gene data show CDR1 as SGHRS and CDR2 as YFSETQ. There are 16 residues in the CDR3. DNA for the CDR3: TGCGCCAGCAGCTTTGAGGGGGGGTTCTCAACAGATACGCAGTATTTT. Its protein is CASSFEGGFSTDTQYF.

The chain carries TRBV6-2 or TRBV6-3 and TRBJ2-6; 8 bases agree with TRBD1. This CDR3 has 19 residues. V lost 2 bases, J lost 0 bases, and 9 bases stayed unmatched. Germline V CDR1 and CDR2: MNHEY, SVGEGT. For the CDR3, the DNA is TGTGCCAGCAGTTACCCGACAGGGGCCATTGACTCTGGGGCCAACGTCCTGACTTTC. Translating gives CASSYPTGAIDSGANVLTF.